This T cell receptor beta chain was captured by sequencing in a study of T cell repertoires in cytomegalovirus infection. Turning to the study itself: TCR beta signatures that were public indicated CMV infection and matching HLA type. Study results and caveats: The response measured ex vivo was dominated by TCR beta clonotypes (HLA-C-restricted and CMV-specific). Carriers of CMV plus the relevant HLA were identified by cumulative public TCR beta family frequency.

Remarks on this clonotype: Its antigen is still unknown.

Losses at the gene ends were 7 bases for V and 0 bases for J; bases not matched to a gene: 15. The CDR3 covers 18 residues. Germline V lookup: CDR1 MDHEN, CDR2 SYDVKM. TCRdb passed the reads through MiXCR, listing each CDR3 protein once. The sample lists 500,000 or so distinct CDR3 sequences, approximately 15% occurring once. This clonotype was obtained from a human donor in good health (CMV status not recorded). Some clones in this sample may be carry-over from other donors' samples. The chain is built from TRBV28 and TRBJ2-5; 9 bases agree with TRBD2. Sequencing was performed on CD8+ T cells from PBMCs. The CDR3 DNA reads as TGTGCCAGCACCCTAGGGGCTAGCGGGGACCCGTACCAAGAGACCCAGTACTTC. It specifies CASTLGASGDPYQETQYF.